These T cell receptor beta chains were read from a single sample in a study of blood T cells in healthy people across ages. TCRdb passed the 5' RACE reads through MiXCR, listing each CDR3 protein once. The sample contains 1 million to 1.2 million distinct CDR3 sequences, less than 45% of which appear only once. Sequenced: blood. The origin of the receptors is a man aged 18 to 35 in good health. Each CDR3 is given with its conserved first and last residue. Fields, in order: J gene, V gene, clone size, D gene, CDR3 protein, CDR3 DNA. The D gene is left open where the match is weak. The size entry is marked missing in some rows and otherwise reads once, few, many or a size class.

j_gene: TRBJ2-5; v_gene: TRBV7-2; abundance: once; d_gene: TRBD1; CDR3aa: CASNLRDRGYNEQYF; CDR3nt: TGTGCCAGCAACCTCCGGGACAGGGGTTACAATGAGCAGTACTTC
j_gene: TRBJ2-7; v_gene: TRBV5-1; abundance: few; d_gene: NA; CDR3aa: CASSLGAQGPNSYEQYF; CDR3nt: TGCGCCAGCAGCTTGGGGGCCCAGGGGCCGAACTCCTACGAGCAGTACTTC
j_gene: TRBJ1-2; v_gene: TRBV24-1; abundance: NA; d_gene: NA; CDR3aa: CATSEQGAYGYTF; CDR3nt: TGTGCCACCAGTGAACAGGGTGCGTATGGCTACACCTTC
j_gene: TRBJ2-1; v_gene: TRBV11-1; abundance: few; d_gene: NA; CDR3aa: CASSPDRTRSNEQFF; CDR3nt: TGTGCCAGCAGCCCGGACAGGACTAGATCTAATGAGCAGTTCTTC
j_gene: TRBJ1-2; v_gene: TRBV7-2; abundance: NA; d_gene: TRBD1; CDR3aa: CAGSRGTGNYGYIF; CDR3nt: TGTGCCGGCAGCCGTGGGACAGGGAACTATGGCTACATCTTC
j_gene: TRBJ2-1; v_gene: TRBV2; abundance: NA; d_gene: NA; CDR3aa: CASSKDRQETQFF; CDR3nt: TGTGCCAGCAGTAAAGACAGGCAAGAGACCCAGTTCTTC
j_gene: TRBJ2-7; v_gene: TRBV4-3; abundance: NA; d_gene: NA; CDR3aa: CASSQDFGSSYNEQYF; CDR3nt: TGCGCCAGCAGCCAAGATTTTGGGAGCTCCTACAATGAGCAGTACTTC
j_gene: TRBJ1-3; v_gene: TRBV28; abundance: NA; d_gene: NA; CDR3aa: CASSFPGGAGNTIYF; CDR3nt: TGTGCCAGCAGTTTCCCCGGGGGGGCTGGAAACACCATATATTTT
j_gene: TRBJ1-2; v_gene: TRBV27; abundance: NA; d_gene: NA; CDR3aa: CASSGRDSHGYTF; CDR3nt: TGTGCCAGCAGTGGCCGTGATTCCCATGGCTACACCTTC
j_gene: TRBJ2-4; v_gene: TRBV12-3/TRBV12-4; abundance: many; d_gene: TRBD2; CDR3aa: CASSSGTKDIQYF; CDR3nt: TGTGCCAGCAGCTCCGGGACTAAGGACATTCAGTACTTC
j_gene: TRBJ1-4; v_gene: TRBV20-1; abundance: NA; d_gene: TRBD1; CDR3aa: CSARLPGQSNEKLFF; CDR3nt: TGCAGTGCTAGGCTCCCGGGACAGTCCAATGAAAAACTGTTTTTT